This entry lists 3 T cell receptor beta chains sequenced from one sample in a study of blood T cell repertoires in COVID-19. Generated by immunoSEQ multiplex PCR, the TCRdb table keeps only in-frame clones and is missing some. The table lists tens of thousands of clones, about 80% of them singletons, with 10% to 15% in the top ten. Sequenced input: peripheral blood. These TCRs come from a man in his fifties with COVID-19, enrolled during active disease.

This clone was observed once. The rearrangement uses TRBV5-3 and TRBJ1-2, with 7 bases lining up with TRBD1. Being an ORF, TRBV5-3 has a function that is uncertain. The CDR3 covers 18 residues. V gave up 3 bases and J gave up 0 bases; unmatched junction bases: 14. The CDR3 sequence is CARSSRGTQTVANYGYTF. CDR3 coding DNA: TGTGCCAGAAGCTCCAGGGGGACACAGACCGTGGCTAACTATGGCTACACCTTC.

The genes are TRBV5-6 and TRBJ1-2; no clear D. This CDR3 spans 16 amino acids. The V end was cut by 0 bases, the J end by 5 bases, with 17 bases between. The germline V gene has CDR1 SGHDT and CDR2 YYEEEE. CDR3 nucleotides: TGTGCCAGCAGCTTGGACGACGGCGGGGTCCCATATGGCTACACCTTC. This translates into CASSLDDGGVPYGYTF.

This chain uses TRBV11-2 with TRBJ2-5; 12 bases are shared with TRBD2. In germline, CDR1 is SGHAT, CDR2 FQNNGV. Trimming cost V 5 bases and J 4 bases; bases outside gene matches: 14. This CDR3 contains 18 residues. The CDR3 protein is CASSQRVLAGGPGETQYF. The CDR3, as DNA: TGTGCCAGCAGCCAACGTGTCCTAGCGGGGGGGCCCGGAGAGACCCAGTACTTC.